This T cell receptor (beta chain) is drawn from a study of cytomegalovirus exposure and HLA in healthy donors. On the study more broadly: The same platform was used for the 100 to 150 validation repertoires as for the roughly 670 first-cohort repertoires, as reported in a later analysis. Overall study findings and caveats: Researchers counted over 150 TCR beta chains as cytomegalovirus-associated.

A remark on this clone: Its matching antigen is unknown.

Sequenced by immunoSEQ multiplex PCR; TCRdb stores in-frame clones only, minus some. The sample comprises 250,000 to 400,000 clones, nearly 90% of which are singletons, and approximately 0.96% rests with the top ten. The CDR3 length is 15 residues. Germline loops: CDR1 SGHTA, CDR2 FQGNSA. Deletions cut 5 bases from V and 4 bases from J, with 15 bases between. Sequences were obtained from PBMCs. This clonotype was obtained from a man aged 25 to 40 in good health and CMV-seronegative. The rearrangement uses TRBV7-2 and TRBJ2-1; D perhaps matches TRBD1 (5 bases). The CDR3 DNA reads as TGTGCCAGCAGCCTTGTACCGGACAAGTACAATGAGCAGTTCTTC. Translation: CASSLVPDKYNEQFF.